This T cell receptor (beta chain) was retrieved from a study of sequential checkpoint blockade in melanoma (dated by TCRdb to between 2017 and 2020). About the full investigation: Using 1:1 randomization, the trial assigned patients either to first-line nivolumab followed by ipilimumab (arm A) or to ipilimumab followed by nivolumab (arm B). Maintenance nivolumab was given following each of the two trial sequences.

As concerns this clone: The antigen this receptor binds is unknown. Per-base quality was not reported, and no clone a single base away is much larger than it.

CDR1 MDHEN and CDR2 SYDVKM were looked up in the germline V gene. The CDR3 holds 15 amino acids from the cysteine to the phenylalanine. The retained sequence is limited to the CDR3, 45 bases, with the frame set at the first base. The label giving this sample's treatment or condition can be read as: randomized to nivolumab then ipilimumab (arm A) or the reverse (arm B). Prior DNA-damaging chemotherapy had not been received by any trial patient. Thawed PBMCs were sorted on a FACS Aria II flow cytometer to isolate live CD3+CD8+ cells negative for CD19 and CD56. CheckMate 064, a randomized, open-label phase II trial of sequential checkpoint blockade, was the source of the samples, all of which came from patients with melanoma. Peripheral blood mononuclear cells were obtained through leukapheresis, purified using Ficoll-Paque, and frozen in human serum containing approximately 10% DMSO. Purity of sorted blood CD3+CD8+ cells was verified at >95% immediately after sorting, followed by DNA extraction.

TCRbeta CDR3 regions were immunosequenced from genomic DNA with the immunoSEQ Assay. Before high-throughput sequencing, the genomic DNA was amplified using bias-controlled multiplex PCR. As for the authors' bioinformatics: To quantify the absolute abundance of each unique TCRbeta CDR3 region, the sequences were collapsed and filtered. Clonality was defined as 1 minus Pielou's evenness and was calculated using productive rearrangements only. Clones with significantly greater frequencies in on-treatment versus baseline samples were identified using a previously published method. TCRdb retrieved this table from immuneACCESS and kept in-frame rearrangements only. Not all clones are present; in checked studies, unresolved V genes account for under half, and no reason is known for the remainder. V and J calls and clone size follow that table, whereas D and trimming were derived from the DNA. The sample contains approximately 20,000 clones, roughly 53% of them found a single time. The ten largest clones add up to roughly 15% of the sample.

Results and caveats for the whole study, not just this receptor: Validation of the response-prediction model combining TCR metrics and mutation burden is needed in larger, independent patient cohorts.

This clonotype was sampled from a human donor with melanoma. The sample here was CD8+ T cells sorted from blood (inferred from file names), taken from a patient given nivolumab and ipilimumab in sequence. This chain is built from TRBV28 and TRBJ2-5, and 11 junction bases match TRBD1. The tail of the sequence fits TRBJ2-7 better, so the J call may be wrong. CDR3 sequence: CASSLRDRGYYEQYF. The DNA is as follows: TGTGCCAGCAGCCTAAGGGACAGGGGGTATTACGAGCAGTACTTC.